The 23 T cell receptor beta chains below come from one sample, sequenced in a study of blood T cells in healthy people across ages. Alongside a J-beta primer mix, a sample-barcoded 5' primer served in a second PCR lasting about 7 to 12 cycles. One entry per CDR3 protein results from TCRdb running MiXCR on the 5' RACE reads. The table includes about 760,000 distinct CDR3 sequences, 56% detected once. Sequencing used blood. These receptors all stem from a man aged 35 to 55 in good health.

The rearrangement links TRBV5-1 to TRBJ1-6, with no clear D. CDR1 is SGHRS, CDR2 YFSETQ, per germline. This CDR3 has 15 amino acids. Trimming left V 3 bases short and J 5 bases short, with 12 bases between. CDR3 amino acids: CASSSEAADNSPLHF. CDR3 DNA sequence: TGCGCCAGCAGCTCGGAGGCAGCCGATAATTCACCCCTCCACTTT.

This clonotype has just a few counts. V usage is TRBV12-3 or TRBV12-4 and J usage is TRBJ2-7; 10 nucleotides match TRBD2. CDR3 length: 16 residues. Trimming took 8 bases from V and 4 from J; bases not matched to a gene: 14. CDR3 loop: CASHLGVASGRYEQYF. CDR3 nucleotide sequence: TGTGCCAGCCACCTGGGGGTCGCTAGCGGGAGATACGAGCAGTACTTC.

This clonotype was seen only a few times. The V call is TRBV28, the J call TRBJ2-5; 8 bases are shared with TRBD2. Trimming cost V 4 bases and J 3 bases; bases outside gene matches: 13. This CDR3 contains 17 residues. Looked up from germline, CDR1 is MDHEN and CDR2 is SYDVKM. CDR3 nucleotides: TGTGCCAGCAGTTCCTTAATCCCGGGACTAGTCAAAGAGACCCAGTACTTC. Translated, it gives CASSSLIPGLVKETQYF.

This chain connects TRBV5-1 to TRBJ1-1; tentatively, D is TRBD1 (5 bases). This CDR3 has 16 amino acids. V dropped 4 bases and J dropped 4 bases, with 20 bases sitting between them. From germline, CDR1 is SGHRS and CDR2 YFSETQ. The CDR3 region has the DNA TGCGCCAGCAGCCTCCCGACGGGGCGTGGGAGCACTGAAGCTTTCTTT. This sequence encodes CASSLPTGRGSTEAFF.

CDR3 nucleotide sequence: TGCAGTGCTAGAGTATCAGTAGCGGGAATGGATACGCAGTATTTT. As protein: CSARVSVAGMDTQYF. The chain uses TRBV20-1 and TRBJ2-3; 8 bases line up with TRBD2. The CDR3 spans 15 residues. The germline V gene has CDR1 DFQATT and CDR2 SNEGSKA (reference sequence). J gave up 6 bases and V 1 base, and 9 bases lay outside the gene matches.

V usage is TRBV28 and J usage is TRBJ2-4; D may be TRBD2 (5 bases). The J call could be wrong; TRBJ2-5 is a better fit for the DNA end. The CDR3 length is 16 residues. Germline CDR1 MDHEN, CDR2 SYDVKM. The CDR3 coding sequence is TGTGCCAGCAGAACTCACAAGATAGGGCGCGGGGAGACCCAGTACTTC. Protein: CASRTHKIGRGETQYF.

The chain is built from TRBV7-3 and TRBJ2-2, with TRBD1 matching over 11 bases. This CDR3 has 17 residues. The germline CDR1 and CDR2 sequences are SGHTA and FQGTGA. Trimming cost V 1 base and J 1 base; bases outside gene matches: 2. In nucleotides, the CDR3 is TGTGCCAGCAGCTTAAGCGGGACAGGGGGGAACACCGGGGAGCTGTTTTTT. Its translation: CASSLSGTGGNTGELFF.

Points on this clonotype: Its ends do not fully match the called genes, so a read error is possible. The chain joins TRBV6-2 or TRBV6-3 to TRBJ2-5; D ambiguous. There are 15 residues in the CDR3. Germline CDR1 reads MNHEY; CDR2 reads SVGEGT. The CDR3 bases are TGTGCCAGCAGTTACTCCTACAGAGCCCAAGGGACCCAGTACTTC. Its translation is CASSYSYRAQGTQYF.

V is TRBV15 and J is TRBJ2-7, with 11 bases matching TRBD1. V was clipped by 7 bases and J by 2 bases; unmatched bases: 4. The CDR3 runs 14 residues. Germline loops: CDR1 LNHNV, CDR2 YYDKDF (reference sequence). CDR3 bases: TGTGCCACCAACCGGGACAGGGGGACCTACGAGCAGTACTTC. This encodes CATNRDRGTYEQYF.

The chain uses TRBV7-3 and TRBJ2-3, with 12 bases identical to TRBD2. Unmatched junction bases numbered 8, after V lost 6 bases and J lost 4 bases. Germline V gene lookup returns CDR1 SGHTA and CDR2 FQGTGA. The CDR3 contains 16 residues. CDR3: CASSLSSGGASDTQYF. In DNA, the CDR3 is TGTGCCAGCAGTTTATCTAGCGGGGGGGCGTCAGATACGCAGTATTTT.

The J gene is TRBJ1-1, the V gene TRBV7-2; D uncertain. The germline V gene encodes CDR1 SGHTA and CDR2 FQGNSA. V was clipped by 1 base and J by 6 bases, with 15 bases between them. The CDR3 has 15 residues. CDR3 residues: CASSLGLYGRAEAFF. The DNA for the CDR3 is TGTGCCAGCAGCTTAGGCCTCTACGGCCGTGCTGAAGCTTTCTTT.

The V and J genes are TRBV7-9 and TRBJ2-3; either TRBD1 or TRBD2 may fit D (6 bases each). Trimming pared 4 bases from V and 9 bases from J, leaving 26 bases between. In germline, CDR1 is SEHNR, CDR2 FQNEAQ (reference sequence). CDR3 size: 17 residues. The CDR3 loop reads CASSSAQQGGEVATQYF. In DNA form, the CDR3 reads TGTGCCAGCAGCTCCGCCCAACAGGGAGGAGAGGTGGCAACGCAGTATTTT. The full variable domain, with the rest looked up from reference TRBV7-9 and TRBJ2-3, is DTGVSQNPRHKITKRGQNVTFRCDPISEHNRLYWYRQTLGQGPEFLTYFQNEAQLEKSRLLSDRFSAERPKGSFSTLEIQRTEQGDSAMYLCASSSAQQGGEVATQYFGPGTRLTVL.

The rearrangement links TRBV28 to TRBJ1-2, with a weak D call TRBD1 (5 bases). Germline CDR1 MDHEN, CDR2 SYDVKM. Trimming shortened V by 6 bases and J by 7 bases, and 18 bases separated the two germline ends. This CDR3 region has 14 residues. CDR3 in DNA: TGTGCCAGCAGCCCCCGGGCAGGGTACGGTGGCTACACCTTC. It specifies CASSPRAGYGGYTF.

The rearrangement links TRBV25-1 to TRBJ2-1, with D possibly matching TRBD1 (5 bases). Germline assignment: CDR1 MGHDK and CDR2 SYGVNS. The V end was cut by 8 bases, the J end by 10 bases, with 12 bases between. The CDR3 covers 11 residues. CDR3 coding DNA: TGTGCCAGCTCCAGGGTCTACGAGCAGTTCTTC. It codes for CASSRVYEQFF.

The J gene is TRBJ2-3, the V gene TRBV6-6; 9 nucleotides agree with TRBD2. The germline V gene encodes CDR1 MNHNY and CDR2 SVGAGI (reference sequence). The CDR3 consists of 16 residues. The V and J ends lost 5 bases and 0 bases, in that order; junction bases with no gene match: 6. The CDR3 region has the DNA TGTGCCAGCAGTCTTGCGGGGGGGCTTAGCACAGATACGCAGTATTTT. This sequence encodes CASSLAGGLSTDTQYF.

The gene calls are TRBV5-1 and TRBJ2-5, with D tentatively TRBD1 (5 bases). This CDR3 is built from 16 residues. Germline V gene lookup returns CDR1 SGHRS and CDR2 YFSETQ. The germline V and J ends were trimmed by 4 bases and 1 base, with 17 bases remaining between them. The CDR3 DNA reads as TGCGCCAGCAGCGCGGCCCCCCAGGGAATCCAAGAGACCCAGTACTTC. The encoded protein is CASSAAPQGIQETQYF.

About this clonotype itself: At one of its ends the junction is not consistent with the germline gene, which may arise from a read error. The chain employs TRBV14 and TRBJ2-5; tentative D call: TRBD1 (7 bases). The CDR3 covers 16 residues. The germline V gene encodes CDR1 SGHDN and CDR2 FVKESK. The CDR3 DNA reads as TGTGCCAGCAGCCAACGGAGGGGGCCTTCGAAAGAGGCCCAGTACTTC. Protein sequence: CASSQRRGPSKEAQYF.

The rearrangement links TRBV6-2 or TRBV6-3 to TRBJ2-3; D uncertain. With 7 bases removed from V and 11 bases from J, the gap between germline ends came to 10 bases. Germline CDR1 MNHEY, CDR2 SVGEGT. The CDR3 has 10 amino acids. The CDR3 here is CASNGPWQYF. Here the CDR3 DNA reads TGTGCCAGCAATGGACCCTGGCAGTATTTT.

The V call is TRBV20-1, the J call TRBJ2-1; 8 bases agree with TRBD2. Germline trimming cut 1 base from V and 1 base from J; bases unmatched to any gene: 6. Germline CDR1 DFQATT, CDR2 SNEGSKA (reference sequence). CDR3 length equals 16 residues. The CDR3 loop is CSARVAGGSSYNEQFF. DNA of the CDR3: TGCAGTGCTAGAGTGGCGGGGGGCAGTTCCTACAATGAGCAGTTCTTC.

This clonotype was picked up a small number of times. The chain combines TRBV6-2 or TRBV6-3 with TRBJ2-1; 8 bases are a match to TRBD2. This CDR3 has 16 amino acids. The trim removed 5 bases at V and 0 bases at J, leaving 6 bases unmatched. Germline CDR1 MNHEY, CDR2 SVGEGT. The CDR3 loop is CASSRLAGNSYNEQFF. CDR3 sequence (DNA): TGTGCCAGCAGTCGTCTAGCGGGCAACTCCTACAATGAGCAGTTCTTC.

The chain links TRBV9 to TRBJ2-3, with D possibly TRBD1 on 5 matching bases. This CDR3 is 17 amino acids long. Germline V CDR1 and CDR2: SGDLS, YYNGEE. V was pared by 0 bases and J by 2 bases, with 16 bases between. As DNA, the CDR3 is TGTGCCAGCAGCGTAGAAACCGGGCAGGGCTTCACAGATACGCAGTATTTT. This translates into CASSVETGQGFTDTQYF.

The J gene is TRBJ2-1, the V gene TRBV12-3 or TRBV12-4; D not certain. This CDR3 is built from 12 residues. The V gene lost 9 bases and the J gene lost 10 bases, with 16 bases spanning the gap. CDR3: CASMNWVLEQFF. CDR3 nucleotides: TGTGCCAGTATGAATTGGGTTTTAGAGCAGTTCTTC.

V gene TRBV12-3 or TRBV12-4 combines with J gene TRBJ1-2; maybe TRBD1 (6 bases). This CDR3 contains 17 residues. V was clipped by 6 bases and J by 3 bases, with 23 bases between them. The CDR3 spells CASSLTWGGGVDYGYTF. As DNA, the CDR3 is TGTGCCAGCAGCCTAACCTGGGGGGGGGGCGTCGACTATGGCTACACCTTC.